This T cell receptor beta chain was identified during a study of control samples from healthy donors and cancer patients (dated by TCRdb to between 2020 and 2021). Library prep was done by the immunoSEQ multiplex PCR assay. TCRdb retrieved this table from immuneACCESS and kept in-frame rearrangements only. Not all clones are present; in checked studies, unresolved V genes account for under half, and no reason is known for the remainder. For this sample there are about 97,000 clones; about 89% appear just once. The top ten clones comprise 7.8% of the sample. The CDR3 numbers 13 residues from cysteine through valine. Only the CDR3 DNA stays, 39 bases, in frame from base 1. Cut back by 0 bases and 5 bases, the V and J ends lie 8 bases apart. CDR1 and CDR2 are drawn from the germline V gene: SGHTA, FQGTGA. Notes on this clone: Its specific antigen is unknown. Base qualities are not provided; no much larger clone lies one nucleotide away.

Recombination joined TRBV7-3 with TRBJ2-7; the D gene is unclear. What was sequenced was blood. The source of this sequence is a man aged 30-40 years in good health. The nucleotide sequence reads TGTGCCAGCAGCTTAACGAGCAGCCACGAGCAGTACGTC. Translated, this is CASSLTSSHEQYV.